These 14 T cell receptor beta chains share one sample of origin, sequenced in a study of Ad26.COV2.S vaccination and SARS-CoV-2 variants. Clones were read by immunoSEQ multiplex PCR, and TCRdb kept only the in-frame ones, dropping some. This table has 350,000 to 500,000 clones, about 90% appearing once. Treatment denoted: around 19 received Ad26.COV2.S at low or high dose, single or two shots; roughly five received placebo; per-sample allocation not given. Material that was analyzed had been drawn on day 63 after the first vaccine or placebo injection. Sequences were derived from peripheral blood, sampled in a trial of Ad26.COV2.S vaccine versus placebo. All receptors derive from a person aged 18-65 years who received the Ad26.COV2.S COVID-19 vaccine or a placebo.

The sample holds one count of this clone. This chain links TRBV24-1 with TRBJ1-5; 9 bases match TRBD1. This CDR3 comprises 16 residues. J gave up 4 bases and V 3 bases, and 6 bases lay outside the gene matches. Looked up from germline, CDR1 is KGHDR and CDR2 is SFDVKD. For the CDR3, the DNA is TGTGCCACCAGTGATCACCGGACAGGGGTAAATCAGCCCCAGCATTTT. Its translation is CATSDHRTGVNQPQHF.

This clone was picked up one time. The chain employs TRBV30 and TRBJ2-3; D not resolved. The V end was cut by 2 bases, the J end by 0 bases, with 12 bases between. CDR1 and CDR2 from the germline V gene are GTSNPN and SVGIG (reference sequence). This CDR3 comprises 15 residues. CDR3 nucleotide sequence: TGTGCCTGGAGTCCTCCCTCGGCGAGCACAGATACGCAGTATTTT. Its translation is CAWSPPSASTDTQYF. Combining the CDR3 with reference TRBV30 and TRBJ2-3 gives the whole variable domain SQTIHQWPATLVQPVGSPLSLECTVEGTSNPNLYWYRQAAGRGLQLLFYSVGIGQISSEVPQNLSASRPQDRQFILSSKKLLLSDSGFYLCAWSPPSASTDTQYFGPGTRLTVL.

J is TRBJ1-5 and V is TRBV28, with 7 bases lining up with TRBD1. V was clipped by 4 bases and J by 0 bases; unmatched bases: 3. This CDR3 has 15 residues. Germline CDR1 is MDHEN and CDR2 is SYDVKM. DNA for the CDR3: TGTGCCAGCAGTTCCGGACAGGATAGCAATCAGCCCCAGCATTTT. Protein product: CASSSGQDSNQPQHF. The full variable domain, rest sourced from reference TRBV28 and TRBJ1-5, is DVKVTQSSRYLVKRTGEKVFLECVQDMDHENMFWYRQDPGLGLRLIYFSYDVKMKEKGDIPEGYSVSREKKERFSLILESASTNQTSMYLCASSSGQDSNQPQHFGDGTRLSIL.

The rearrangement joins TRBV19 to TRBJ2-1; 13 bases align to TRBD2. CDR1 is LNHDA and CDR2 is SQIVND in the germline V gene (reference sequence). This CDR3 is built from 21 residues. J lost 0 bases, V lost 5 bases, and 16 bases had no gene match. CDR3 in amino acids: CASSAQSGLAGPESSYNEQFF. DNA for the CDR3: TGTGCCAGTAGTGCTCAGTCGGGACTAGCGGGACCAGAGAGCTCCTACAATGAGCAGTTCTTC.

The rearrangement links TRBV7-9 to TRBJ1-5; D not resolved. The CDR3 sequence is 12 residues long. V lost 5 bases and J 4 bases, leaving 6 bases between the germline ends. Germline assignment: CDR1 SEHNR and CDR2 FQNEAQ (reference sequence). The CDR3 nucleotides read TGTGCCAGCAGCAGACTAAATCAGCCCCAGCATTTT. The encoded protein is CASSRLNQPQHF.

The chain couples TRBV6-5 to TRBJ1-4; weak D call: TRBD1 (6 bases). V shed 6 bases and J shed 6 bases, with 11 bases lying between them. CDR3 length: 13 residues. Germline lookup yields CDR1 MNHEY and CDR2 SVGAGI. The DNA of the CDR3 is TGTGCCAGCAGGGGGGGGGCTCATGAAAAACTGTTTTTT. This translates into CASRGGAHEKLFF.

J is TRBJ2-2 and V is TRBV10-3; tentatively, D is TRBD2 (5 bases). CDR3 length equals 14 residues. Trimming took 6 bases from V and 5 from J, leaving 13 bases between them. Looked up from germline, CDR1 is ENHRY and CDR2 is SYGVKD. This CDR3 is CAIRSTPGTGELFF. CDR3 nucleotide sequence: TGTGCCATCAGGAGTACCCCGGGAACCGGGGAGCTGTTTTTT.

The rearrangement links TRBV10-3 to TRBJ1-6, with 10 bases matching TRBD1. Germline V CDR1 and CDR2: ENHRY, SYGVKD. The length of the CDR3 is 15 residues. V was pared by 0 bases and J by 9 bases, with 2 bases of the junction left unmatched. CDR3 protein: CAISESGTGVSPLHF. Written as DNA, the CDR3 is TGTGCCATCAGTGAGTCCGGGACAGGGGTTTCACCCCTCCACTTT.

The chain is built from TRBV30 and TRBJ1-1; D is unclear. Germline V lookup: CDR1 GTSNPN, CDR2 SVGIG (reference sequence). The CDR3 consists of 13 residues. Between the trimmed V and J ends, which lost 0 bases and 1 base, there was a span of 6 bases. CDR3: CAWSVSSNTEAFF. In nucleotides, the CDR3 is TGTGCCTGGAGTGTGTCTTCGAACACTGAAGCTTTCTTT. Looking up the rest from reference TRBV30 and TRBJ1-1 gives the full variable domain: SQTIHQWPATLVQPVGSPLSLECTVEGTSNPNLYWYRQAAGRGLQLLFYSVGIGQISSEVPQNLSASRPQDRQFILSSKKLLLSDSGFYLCAWSVSSNTEAFFGQGTRLTVV.

The rearrangement links TRBV19 to TRBJ2-1; D unresolved. The germline CDR1 and CDR2 sequences are LNHDA and SQIVND (reference sequence). The V end was cut by 3 bases, the J end by 1 base, with 10 bases between. The CDR3 consists of 15 residues. CDR3 sequence reads: CASSIRLLSYNEQFF. The DNA of the CDR3 is TGTGCCAGTAGTATCAGACTTCTTTCCTACAATGAGCAGTTCTTC.

J is TRBJ2-1 and V is TRBV5-6, with D possibly matching TRBD2 (5 bases). The germline V gene encodes CDR1 SGHDT and CDR2 YYEEEE. The V gene lost 2 bases and the J gene lost 3 bases, with 15 bases spanning the gap. The CDR3 sequence is 16 residues long. The CDR3 nucleotides are TGTGCCAGCAGCTTCCTCCGGGTGGAGGTCTACAATGAGCAGTTCTTC. Translation gives CASSFLRVEVYNEQFF. The whole variable domain, remainder taken from reference TRBV5-6 and TRBJ2-1, is DAGVTQSPTHLIKTRGQQVTLRCSPKSGHDTVSWYQQALGQGPQFIFQYYEEEERQRGNFPDRFSGHQFPNYSSELNVNALLLGDSALYLCASSFLRVEVYNEQFFGPGTRLTVL.

This clone was observed once. The CDR3 loop is CASSLYMGGGGLEYEQYF. For the CDR3, the DNA is TGTGCCAGCAGCCTCTATATGGGGGGAGGAGGGTTAGAGTACGAGCAGTACTTC. V usage is TRBV27 and J usage is TRBJ2-7; D may be TRBD2 (6 bases). Deletions cut 6 bases from V and 4 bases from J, with 28 bases between. There are 18 residues in the CDR3. Germline V gives CDR1 MNHEY, CDR2 SMNVEV (reference sequence).

J is TRBJ2-5 and V is TRBV7-8, with D hard to call. The CDR3 runs 13 residues. Deletions cut 5 bases from V and 3 bases from J, with 10 bases between. CDR1 SGHVS and CDR2 FQNEAQ come from the germline V gene. Here the CDR3 DNA reads TGTGCCAGCAGCCCTCCCGGCGAAGAGACCCAGTACTTC. Its protein product is CASSPPGEETQYF. Using reference TRBV7-8 and TRBJ2-5 for the parts outside the CDR3, the full variable domain is GAGVSQSPRYKVAKRGQDVALRCDPISGHVSLFWYQQALGQGPEFLTYFQNEAQLDKSGLPSDRFFAERPEGSVSTLKIQRTQQEDSAVYLCASSPPGEETQYFGPGTRLLVL.

This clone has a single count. The rearrangement joins TRBV5-4 to TRBJ2-7, with D maybe TRBD1 (7 bases). The CDR3 sequence is 15 residues long. The V end was cut by 4 bases, the J end by 0 bases, with 14 bases between. Germline loops: CDR1 SGHNT, CDR2 YYREEE (reference sequence). Here the CDR3 reads CASSPGRDSSYEQYF. In DNA form, the CDR3 reads TGTGCCAGCAGCCCGGGGCGGGACAGCTCCTACGAGCAGTACTTC.